This T cell receptor (beta chain) was sequenced in a study of T cells expressing NK-cell markers. Making the TCR beta cDNA relied on 5'RACE template switching with UMIs. TCRdb reanalyzed the 5' RACE reads and collapses them to one entry per CDR3 protein, without DNA. The record lists about half a million distinct CDR3 sequences, of which the ten most abundant hold 1.4%. Germline CDR1 is MDHEN and CDR2 is SYDVKM. The CDR3 loop spans 14 amino acids. The specimen was blood T cells: a sorted CD56 or NKG2C T cell subset, CD4+ or CD8+ T cells, or bulk PBMC T cells (not recorded which). The receptor's source is a woman between 45 and 65 years old in good health. This chain links TRBV28 with TRBJ1-6; TCRdb selects TRBD1, and the lack of DNA leaves this call unchecked. Here the CDR3 reads CASSFGQPNSPLHF.